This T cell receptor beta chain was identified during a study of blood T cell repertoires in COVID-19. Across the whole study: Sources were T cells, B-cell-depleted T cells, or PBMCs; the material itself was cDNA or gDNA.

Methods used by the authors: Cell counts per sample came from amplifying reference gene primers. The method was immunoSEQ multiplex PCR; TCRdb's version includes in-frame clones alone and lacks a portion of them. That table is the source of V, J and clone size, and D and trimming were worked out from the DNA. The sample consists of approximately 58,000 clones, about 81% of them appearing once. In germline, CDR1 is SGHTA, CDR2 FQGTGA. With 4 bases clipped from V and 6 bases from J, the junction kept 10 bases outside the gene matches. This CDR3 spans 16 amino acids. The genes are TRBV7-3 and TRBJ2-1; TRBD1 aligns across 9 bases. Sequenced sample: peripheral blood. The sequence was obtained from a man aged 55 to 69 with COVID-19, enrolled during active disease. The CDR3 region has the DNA TGTGCCAGCAGCTCGTTTGGGACAGGGATGGGCAATGAGCAGTTCTTC. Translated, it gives CASSSFGTGMGNEQFF.